The rows below give T cell receptor beta chains drawn from one sample of a study of blood T cell repertoires in COVID-19. Assay: immunoSEQ multiplex PCR; the TCRdb copy retains only in-frame clones and omits some. Counted here are 130,000 or so clones, about 88% occurring once; the ten biggest clones make up less than 2%. The sequenced sample was peripheral blood. The receptors stem from a human donor in a cohort sampled during active COVID-19. The CDR3 runs from the conserved cysteine through the conserved F or W. The D gene is left open where the match is weak. Clone size is not always given. Where it is, it says once, few, many or a class for expanded clones.

abundance: .; v_gene: TRBV19; j_gene: TRBJ2-1; d_gene: TRBD2; CDR3aa: CASSLETSGGSQFF; CDR3nt: TGTGCCAGTAGTCTTGAGACTAGCGGGGGGTCGCAGTTCTTC
abundance: .; v_gene: TRBV5-4; j_gene: TRBJ2-7; d_gene: .; CDR3aa: CASSLAGREQYF; CDR3nt: TGTGCCAGCAGCTTGGCGGGAAGAGAGCAGTACTTC
abundance: .; v_gene: TRBV28; j_gene: TRBJ1-5; d_gene: TRBD1; CDR3aa: CASSLWGQGVYQPQHF; CDR3nt: TGTGCCAGCAGTTTATGGGGACAGGGAGTGTATCAGCCCCAGCATTTT
abundance: .; v_gene: TRBV19; j_gene: TRBJ2-1; d_gene: TRBD2; CDR3aa: CASSIEAGVSYNEQFF; CDR3nt: TGTGCCAGTAGTATAGAAGCGGGAGTCTCATACAATGAGCAGTTCTTC
abundance: .; v_gene: TRBV9; j_gene: TRBJ1-1; d_gene: .; CDR3aa: CASSPEWGHPNTEAFF; CDR3nt: TGTGCCAGCAGCCCCGAGTGGGGACATCCGAACACTGAAGCTTTCTTT
abundance: once; v_gene: TRBV20-1; j_gene: TRBJ2-5; d_gene: .; CDR3aa: CSASGGGETQYF; CDR3nt: TGCAGTGCTAGTGGAGGAGGGGAGACCCAGTACTTC
abundance: .; v_gene: TRBV30; j_gene: TRBJ1-1; d_gene: TRBD1; CDR3aa: CAWSVPDRVTEAFF; CDR3nt: TGTGCCTGGAGTGTTCCGGACAGGGTTACTGAAGCTTTCTTT
abundance: .; v_gene: TRBV7-6; j_gene: TRBJ2-7; d_gene: .; CDR3aa: CASSLERGAVYEQYF; CDR3nt: TGTGCCAGCAGCTTAGAGCGAGGTGCGGTCTACGAGCAGTACTTC
abundance: once; v_gene: TRBV5-5; j_gene: TRBJ2-3; d_gene: .; CDR3aa: CASSGLLRDTQYF; CDR3nt: TGTGCCAGCAGCGGACTACTTCGGGATACGCAGTATTTT
abundance: .; v_gene: TRBV10-2; j_gene: TRBJ2-4; d_gene: .; CDR3aa: CASSHWTVGMGLSFKNIQYF; CDR3nt: TGCGCCAGCAGTCATTGGACAGTGGGGATGGGCCTCAGTTTCAAAAACATTCAGTACTTC
abundance: .; v_gene: TRBV29-1; j_gene: TRBJ1-1; d_gene: .; CDR3aa: CSVADSHTEAFF; CDR3nt: TGCAGCGTTGCCGACAGCCACACTGAAGCTTTCTTT